Here is one T cell receptor (beta chain) with its context. Single viable CD3+CD4+CD8-CD45RO+ cells were sorted as the memory CD4+ T cells. This sample was taken from a study of memory CD4+ T cells and cytomegalovirus serostatus. Overall study: Of the healthy Belgian adults, several were CMV seropositive and 20 to 30 seronegative.

Sequencing was performed with immunoSEQ multiplex PCR; in TCRdb, only in-frame clones are kept and a portion is missing. This sample has 50,000 to 65,000 clones, with about 80% found just once. This sequence originates from an adult in good health and CMV-seropositive. The source material was memory CD4+ T cells from blood.

The DNA of the CDR3 is TGCGCCAGCAGCCCCCAGAGCTCTGGGGCCAACGTCCTGACTTTC. Encoded protein: CASSPQSSGANVLTF. The chain employs TRBV4-3 and TRBJ2-6; D ambiguous. This CDR3 contains 15 residues. Germline CDR1 LGHNA, CDR2 YSLEER. Trimming took 4 bases from V and 0 from J, leaving 7 bases between them.